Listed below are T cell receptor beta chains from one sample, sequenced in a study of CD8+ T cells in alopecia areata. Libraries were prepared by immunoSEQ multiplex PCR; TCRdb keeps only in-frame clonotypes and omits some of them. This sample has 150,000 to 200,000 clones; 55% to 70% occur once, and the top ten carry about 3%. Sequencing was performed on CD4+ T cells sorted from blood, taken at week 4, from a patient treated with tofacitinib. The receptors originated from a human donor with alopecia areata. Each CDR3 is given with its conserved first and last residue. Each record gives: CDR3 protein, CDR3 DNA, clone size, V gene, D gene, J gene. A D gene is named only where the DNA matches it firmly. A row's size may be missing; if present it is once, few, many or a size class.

CASQGTEAFF	TGTGCCAGCCAGGGCACTGAAGCTTTCTTT	.	TRBV6-5	.	TRBJ1-1
CAWSAGTNEKLFF	TGTGCCTGGAGTGCAGGGACTAATGAAAAACTGTTTTTT	.	TRBV30	.	TRBJ1-4
CAWSVGARGTDTQYF	TGTGCCTGGAGTGTAGGGGCGAGGGGCACAGATACGCAGTATTTT	.	TRBV30	.	TRBJ2-3
CASSAPSGGANEQFF	TGTGCCAGCAGCGCACCTAGCGGGGGGGCAAATGAGCAGTTCTTC	.	TRBV7-9	TRBD2	TRBJ2-1
CASTHLGGNTGELFF	TGTGCCAGCACCCACCTCGGGGGAAACACCGGGGAGCTGTTTTTT	.	TRBV7-9	.	TRBJ2-2
CASSRCPRQPQKSCF	TGCGCCAGCAGTCGGTGTCCAAGGCAGCCCCAAAAATCTTGCTTT	.	TRBV23-1	.	TRBJ1-6
CASSQEGGSNQPQHF	TGTGCCAGCAGCCAGGAGGGGGGAAGCAATCAGCCCCAGCATTTT	.	TRBV7-2	.	TRBJ1-5
CAWSVQLNQPQHF	TGTGCCTGGAGTGTTCAGCTCAATCAGCCCCAGCATTTT	once	TRBV30	.	TRBJ1-5
CASSFLRGTDTQYF	TGTGCCAGCTCTTTCCTTAGGGGCACAGATACGCAGTATTTT	few	TRBV6-5	.	TRBJ2-3
CSVVGAGEQFF	TGCAGCGTTGTGGGGGCAGGGGAGCAGTTCTTC	.	TRBV29-1	.	TRBJ2-1
CASSSGGPETQYF	TGTGCCAGCAGCTCGGGGGGGCCTGAGACCCAGTACTTC	.	TRBV7-8	TRBD2	TRBJ2-5
CASVSGGANEQFF	TGTGCCAGCGTCAGCGGGGGGGCCAATGAGCAGTTCTTC	many	TRBV2	TRBD2	TRBJ2-1
CAWSSGAGTISGRQETQYF	TGTGCCTGGAGTTCGGGGGCAGGGACGATCTCGGGTCGCCAAGAGACCCAGTACTTC	.	TRBV30	.	TRBJ2-5
CSVGQRLNYGYTF	TGCAGCGTTGGACAGCGTCTTAACTATGGCTACACCTTC	.	TRBV29-1	.	TRBJ1-2
CAWSLGRGNSPLHF	TGTGCCTGGAGTTTGGGCAGGGGGAATTCACCCCTCCACTTT	.	TRBV30	TRBD1	TRBJ1-6
CASRKASSGNTIYF	TGTGCCAGCAGAAAGGCTAGCTCTGGAAACACCATATATTTT	.	TRBV6-6	.	TRBJ1-3
CASNVPGSNQPQHF	TGTGCCAGTAACGTCCCGGGCAGCAATCAGCCCCAGCATTTT	.	TRBV19	.	TRBJ1-5
CASSLGQGRAQETQYF	TGTGCCAGCAGCCTGGGACAGGGGCGCGCGCAAGAGACCCAGTACTTC	.	TRBV7-9	TRBD1	TRBJ2-5
CASSLSRLAKNIQYF	TGCGCCAGCAGCTTATCTAGGCTAGCCAAAAACATTCAGTACTTC	.	TRBV4-1	.	TRBJ2-4
CASSPEGLSEQYF	TGTGCCAGCAGTCCCGAGGGACTCTCCGAGCAGTACTTC	few	TRBV6-1	.	TRBJ2-7
CASSFGLRDYSYEQYF	TGTGCCAGCAGCTTCGGCTTACGGGACTACTCCTACGAGCAGTACTTC	.	TRBV7-2	TRBD2	TRBJ2-7
CSQGDTDTQYF	TGCAGCCAGGGGGACACAGATACGCAGTATTTT	.	TRBV30	TRBD1	TRBJ2-3
CSVGQTATYFTDTQYF	TGCAGCGTTGGACAGACAGCAACCTACTTCACAGATACGCAGTATTTT	few	TRBV29-1	.	TRBJ2-3
CSIGGDGYTF	TGCAGCATTGGAGGCGATGGCTACACCTTC	.	TRBV29-1	.	TRBJ1-2
CASTDSFGANVLTF	TGTGCCAGCACTGACAGCTTTGGGGCCAACGTCCTGACTTTC	.	TRBV6-5	.	TRBJ2-6
CASSQVSGYKNIQYF	TGCGCCAGCAGCCAAGTCTCCGGTTACAAAAACATTCAGTACTTC	.	TRBV4-1	.	TRBJ2-4
CASSQDSRAGDTQYF	TGTGCCAGCAGCCAAGATTCACGGGCGGGGGATACGCAGTATTTT	.	TRBV4-2	.	TRBJ2-3
CASSFSRENEKLFF	TGTGCCAGCAGTTTTTCCAGGGAAAATGAAAAACTGTTTTTT	.	TRBV27	.	TRBJ1-4
CASYGGTYGYTF	TGTGCCAGTTATGGGGGGACCTATGGCTACACCTTC	.	TRBV19	.	TRBJ1-2
CASSPPGQLTDTQYF	TGTGCCAGCAGCCCACCGGGACAGCTCACAGATACGCAGTATTTT	.	TRBV4-2	TRBD1	TRBJ2-3
CAWSAGSAYGYTF	TGTGCCTGGAGTGCGGGGAGTGCCTATGGCTACACCTTC	.	TRBV30	.	TRBJ1-2
CAWRLSGNTIYF	TGTGCCTGGCGACTCTCTGGAAACACCATATATTTT	.	TRBV30	.	TRBJ1-3
CAWSAGGSNQPQHF	TGTGCCTGGAGTGCAGGAGGTAGCAATCAGCCCCAGCATTTT	.	TRBV30	.	TRBJ1-5
CASSPRQGPYEQYF	TGTGCCAGCAGTCCCAGACAGGGACCCTACGAGCAGTACTTC	.	TRBV2	TRBD1	TRBJ2-7
CSADSTIQGRETQYF	TGCAGCGCCGATTCAACGATACAGGGTCGGGAGACCCAGTACTTC	.	TRBV29-1	.	TRBJ2-5
CATSRDRQTQYF	TGTGCCACCAGCAGAGATAGGCAGACCCAGTACTTC	.	TRBV15	.	TRBJ2-5
CSAVAGQLIQPQHF	TGCAGCGCTGTTGCGGGGCAACTAATCCAGCCCCAGCATTTT	.	TRBV29-1	.	TRBJ1-5
CASSPGPGGGTEAFF	TGCGCCAGCAGCCCCGGCCCGGGCGGGGGAACTGAAGCTTTCTTT	.	TRBV5-1	.	TRBJ1-1
CASSLDRGAEAFF	TGTGCCAGCAGCTTAGACAGGGGAGCTGAAGCTTTCTTT	.	TRBV7-2	TRBD1	TRBJ1-1
CASSLGSGESDTQYF	TGTGCCAGCAGCTTGGGTAGCGGGGAATCAGATACGCAGTATTTT	.	TRBV7-6	TRBD2	TRBJ2-3
CASSLPGGGSYNEQFF	TGTGCCAGCAGCTTGCCGGGGGGAGGATCGTACAATGAGCAGTTCTTC	.	TRBV5-4	TRBD2	TRBJ2-1
CAIGLARETQYF	TGTGCCATTGGACTAGCGAGAGAGACCCAGTACTTC	.	TRBV10-3	TRBD2	TRBJ2-5
CASRRPSGDIQYF	TGTGCCAGCAGGAGGCCCTCGGGGGACATTCAGTACTTC	.	TRBV28	.	TRBJ2-4
CASSYSRPGAPYGYTF	TGTGCCAGCAGTTACTCGAGACCGGGAGCGCCCTATGGCTACACCTTC	.	TRBV6-6	.	TRBJ1-2
CASSLPNQPQHF	TGTGCCAGCAGTCTTCCTAATCAGCCCCAGCATTTT	.	TRBV28	.	TRBJ1-5
CSTGTAGYGYTF	TGCAGCACAGGGACGGCGGGATATGGCTACACCTTC	.	TRBV29-1	.	TRBJ1-2